A selection of T cell receptor beta chains follows, all from one sample in a study of cytomegalovirus exposure and HLA in healthy donors. The protocol was immunoSEQ multiplex PCR, while the TCRdb copy is restricted to in-frame clones and leaves out a portion. The sample consists of about 200,000 clones, over 65% of them appearing once. Material for sequencing was PBMCs. The receptors come from a woman aged 25 to 45 in good health and CMV-seronegative. Both conserved end residues are part of each CDR3. D genes are given only for firm matches. Clone size is not always given. Where it is, it says once, few, many or a class for expanded clones.

CDR3aa: CASSPHREIYEQYF
CDR3nt: TGTGCCAGCAGCCCTCATAGGGAGATCTACGAGCAGTACTTC
j_gene: TRBJ2-7
v_gene: TRBV27
d_gene: .
abundance: .

CDR3aa: CSIDPAGLTDTQYF
CDR3nt: TGCAGCATCGACCCGGCGGGGCTCACAGATACGCAGTATTTT
j_gene: TRBJ2-3
v_gene: TRBV29-1
d_gene: .
abundance: .

CDR3aa: CASSLDLGAGFEKLFF
CDR3nt: TGTGCCAGCAGCTTAGATCTGGGGGCAGGGTTTGAAAAACTGTTTTTT
j_gene: TRBJ1-4
v_gene: TRBV11-2
d_gene: .
abundance: .

CDR3aa: CAISDRNTGELFF
CDR3nt: TGTGCCATCAGCGACAGGAACACCGGGGAGCTGTTTTTT
j_gene: TRBJ2-2
v_gene: TRBV10-3
d_gene: .
abundance: once

CDR3aa: CAWSVRRTGGYGYPF
CDR3nt: TGTGCCTGGAGTGTCCGCCGGACAGGGGGCTATGGCTACCCCTTC
j_gene: TRBJ1-2
v_gene: TRBV30
d_gene: TRBD1
abundance: .

CDR3aa: CASSLDAPQGVNTEAFF
CDR3nt: TGTGCCAGCAGCTTGGACGCCCCTCAGGGGGTGAACACTGAAGCTTTCTTT
j_gene: TRBJ1-1
v_gene: TRBV5-5
d_gene: TRBD1
abundance: .

CDR3aa: CASSYSPGINEQFF
CDR3nt: TGTGCCAGCAGTTACTCGCCAGGGATCAATGAGCAGTTCTTC
j_gene: TRBJ2-1
v_gene: TRBV6-5
d_gene: .
abundance: .

CDR3aa: CASSQKGVEETQYF
CDR3nt: TGTGCCAGCAGCCAAAAGGGGGTGGAGGAGACCCAGTACTTC
j_gene: TRBJ2-5
v_gene: TRBV7-2
d_gene: .
abundance: .

CDR3aa: CASSQKLAPDTQYF
CDR3nt: TGCGCCAGCAGCCAAAAATTAGCCCCAGATACGCAGTATTTT
j_gene: TRBJ2-3
v_gene: TRBV5-1
d_gene: .
abundance: .

CDR3aa: CASSAATGGGTEAFF
CDR3nt: TGCGCCAGCAGCGCGGCGACAGGGGGCGGCACTGAAGCTTTCTTT
j_gene: TRBJ1-1
v_gene: TRBV5-1
d_gene: TRBD1
abundance: .

CDR3aa: CSAMGHLEAFF
CDR3nt: TGCAGTGCTATGGGGCACCTTGAAGCTTTCTTT
j_gene: TRBJ1-1
v_gene: TRBV20-1
d_gene: .
abundance: .

CDR3aa: CASSEPQASYEQYF
CDR3nt: TGTGCCAGCAGTGAACCACAGGCTTCCTACGAGCAGTACTTC
j_gene: TRBJ2-7
v_gene: TRBV6-1
d_gene: .
abundance: .

CDR3aa: CASSLLRDTTYGYTF
CDR3nt: TGTGCCAGCAGTTTACTCCGGGACACCACCTATGGCTACACCTTC
j_gene: TRBJ1-2
v_gene: TRBV6-1
d_gene: .
abundance: .

CDR3aa: CASSPSPGLAAEQYF
CDR3nt: TGTGCCAGCAGCCCCTCCCCGGGACTAGCGGCCGAGCAGTACTTC
j_gene: TRBJ2-7
v_gene: TRBV5-4
d_gene: TRBD2
abundance: few

CDR3aa: CASRLAGGYEQYF
CDR3nt: TGTGCCAGCCGCTTAGCGGGAGGCTACGAGCAGTACTTC
j_gene: TRBJ2-7
v_gene: TRBV11-2
d_gene: TRBD2
abundance: .

CDR3aa: CASSERHQQPAPEKLFF
CDR3nt: TGTGCCAGCAGTGAAAGGCACCAACAGCCGGCGCCTGAAAAACTGTTTTTT
j_gene: TRBJ1-4
v_gene: TRBV6-1
d_gene: .
abundance: few

CDR3aa: CASSAGLAGLTDTQYF
CDR3nt: TGTGCCAGCAGTGCGGGACTAGCGGGGCTCACAGATACGCAGTATTTT
j_gene: TRBJ2-3
v_gene: TRBV25-1
d_gene: TRBD2
abundance: .